One and the same sample provided the 29 T cell receptor beta chains below, sequenced in a study of response to subunit inactivated influenza vaccine. TCRdb re-analysed the RT-PCR reads in MiXCR, keeping a single row per CDR3 protein. The sample holds approximately 700,000 distinct CDR3 sequences, about 15% seen once. The sequences come from PBMCs from blood, collected 14 days before vaccination. These receptors came from a man aged 45-60 years who received an inactivated influenza vaccine.

Only a few counts were recorded for this clonotype. This chain joins TRBV27 and TRBJ1-5; no clear D gene. V lost 3 bases and J lost 9, with 21 bases in between. Germline V gene lookup returns CDR1 MNHEY and CDR2 SMNVEV (reference sequence). The CDR3 runs to 16 residues. The chain's CDR3 is CASSFISGPESGPQHF. The CDR3 DNA sequence: TGTGCCAGCAGTTTTATCAGTGGGCCGGAGTCAGGGCCCCAGCATTTT.

The chain uses TRBV13 and TRBJ2-7; D tentatively reads TRBD1 or TRBD2 (5 bases each). Trimming left V 5 bases short and J 5 bases short, with 19 bases between. Germline V gene data show CDR1 as PRHDT and CDR2 as FYEKMQ (reference sequence). The CDR3 consists of 15 residues. The CDR3 DNA reads as TGTGCCAGCAGCCCTCTGGGACGGGCCCGGGACGAGCAGTACTTC. As protein: CASSPLGRARDEQYF.

In this sample, this clonotype turned up once. V gene TRBV6-2 or TRBV6-3 combines with J gene TRBJ2-7; 11 bases fit TRBD2. CDR1 is MNHEY and CDR2 is SVGEGT in the germline V gene. Germline trimming cut 5 bases from V and 7 bases from J; bases unmatched to any gene: 19. The CDR3 consists of 18 residues. The CDR3 region has the DNA TGTGCCAGCAGTGCCGCATCGTACCTAGCGGGAGGTTCCATGGAGCAGTACTTC. Translated: CASSAASYLAGGSMEQYF.

The chain employs TRBV4-3 and TRBJ2-7, with 10 nucleotides matching TRBD2. Germline V lookup: CDR1 LGHNA, CDR2 YSLEER. Losses at the gene ends were 3 bases for V and 3 bases for J; bases not matched to a gene: 5. This CDR3 contains 15 residues. CDR3 sequence (DNA): TGCGCCAGCAGCCATTTAGCGGGAGGTGACTACGAGCAGTACTTC. Translation gives CASSHLAGGDYEQYF.

This clonotype has a handful of counts. The chain couples TRBV20-1 to TRBJ2-5, with D tentatively TRBD2 (5 bases). Trimming shortened V by 1 base and J by 4 bases, and 10 bases separated the two germline ends. The CDR3 runs to 13 residues. Per the germline V gene, CDR1 is DFQATT and CDR2 is SNEGSKA (reference sequence). CDR3 sequence reads: CSARVLTIETQYF. Here the CDR3 DNA reads TGCAGTGCTAGAGTCTTGACTATAGAGACCCAGTACTTC.

This clonotype was seen more than once but under ten times. This chain joins TRBV28 and TRBJ2-5, with 9 bases aligning to TRBD2. Germline loops: CDR1 MDHEN, CDR2 SYDVKM. The CDR3 sequence is 19 residues long. With 3 bases clipped from V and 0 bases from J, the junction kept 14 bases outside the gene matches. CDR3 DNA sequence: TGTGCCAGCAGTTTCGGGTTAGCGGGAGAGGTATACTACCAAGAGACCCAGTACTTC. It yields the protein CASSFGLAGEVYYQETQYF.

This clonotype has at least ten counts. The chain is built from TRBV6-2 or TRBV6-3 and TRBJ2-7; D is ambiguous. This CDR3 contains 13 residues. CDR1 MNHEY and CDR2 SVGEGT come from the germline V gene. The V end lost 6 bases, the J end lost 3 bases, and 12 bases lay between the germline ends. This chain's CDR3 is CASSHPGLYEQYF. CDR3 DNA sequence: TGTGCCAGCAGCCACCCCGGTCTCTACGAGCAGTACTTC.

The chain uses TRBV4-3 and TRBJ2-1, with TRBD2 matching over 8 bases. The CDR3 is 18 residues long. The junction had 11 bases not matched to a gene; V was cut back by 0 bases and J by 4 bases. Per germline, CDR1 LGHNA and CDR2 YSLEER. The CDR3 sequence: CASSQDMDGGANYNEQFF. The CDR3 DNA reads as TGCGCCAGCAGCCAAGATATGGACGGGGGGGCAAATTACAATGAGCAGTTCTTC.

The chain recombines TRBV2 with TRBJ2-2; TRBD2 aligns across 8 bases. V was clipped by 9 bases and J by 0 bases; unmatched bases: 3. Germline CDR1 is SNHLY and CDR2 is FYNNEI. The CDR3 runs to 14 residues. The CDR3 protein is CARRGLANTGELFF. The CDR3 nucleotides read TGTGCCAGGAGGGGACTAGCGAACACCGGGGAGCTGTTTTTT.

This clonotype was seen repeatedly, ten times or more. The chain is built from TRBV24-1 and TRBJ2-1, with 8 bases aligning to TRBD1. CDR3 size: 16 residues. Germline V CDR1 and CDR2: KGHDR, SFDVKD. The V and J ends lost 4 bases and 6 bases, in that order; junction bases with no gene match: 10. The chain's CDR3 is CATSEFRLTGGNEQFF. CDR3 nucleotide sequence: TGTGCCACCAGTGAATTCCGACTCACAGGGGGCAATGAGCAGTTCTTC.

This clonotype has just a few counts. This chain uses TRBV29-1 with TRBJ2-4; possibly TRBD2 for D (6 bases). This CDR3 is 16 amino acids long. Trimming pared 4 bases from V and 2 bases from J, leaving 18 bases between. Looked up from germline, CDR1 is SQVTM and CDR2 is ANQGSEA. In nucleotides, the CDR3 is TGCAGCGTTGGGGGAGGCTCCAGGGAACCCAAAAACATTCAGTACTTC. It specifies CSVGGGSREPKNIQYF.

In this sample, this clonotype turned up a few times. This chain connects TRBV9 to TRBJ1-1; TRBD1 might be the D (6 bases). The germline V gene encodes CDR1 SGDLS and CDR2 YYNGEE. V was trimmed by 1 base and J by 3 bases, leaving 10 bases between them. CDR3 length equals 14 residues. CDR3 residues: CASSVSRGDTEAFF. CDR3 DNA: TGTGCCAGCAGCGTATCCAGGGGCGACACTGAAGCTTTCTTT.

The CDR3 here is CAWSVTVGQPQHF. CDR3 bases: TGTGCCTGGAGTGTAACAGTAGGGCAGCCCCAGCATTTT. This chain connects TRBV30 to TRBJ1-5, with D uncertain. Germline assignment: CDR1 GTSNPN and CDR2 SVGIG (reference sequence). This CDR3 is built from 13 residues. The germline V and J ends were trimmed by 0 bases and 7 bases, with 10 bases remaining between them. Drawing the rest from reference TRBV30 and TRBJ1-5, the complete variable domain is SQTIHQWPATLVQPVGSPLSLECTVEGTSNPNLYWYRQAAGRGLQLLFYSVGIGQISSEVPQNLSASRPQDRQFILSSKKLLLSDSGFYLCAWSVTVGQPQHFGDGTRLSIL.

This clonotype was detected a few times. V is TRBV3-1 and J is TRBJ2-7; TRBD2 aligns across 8 bases. Germline V gene sequence: CDR1 LGHDT, CDR2 YNNKEL (reference sequence). After removal of 8 bases from V and 7 bases from J, the junction contained 10 bases not matched to a gene. The CDR3 runs to 13 residues. The CDR3, as DNA: TGTGCCAGCGGACTAGCCACGTTCGGTGAGCAGTACTTC. Encoded protein: CASGLATFGEQYF.

There are a few counts of this clonotype. The V and J genes are TRBV4-3 and TRBJ2-1; TRBD2 aligns across 13 bases. The CDR3 consists of 15 residues. Looked up from germline, CDR1 is LGHNA and CDR2 is YSLEER. After removal of 4 bases from V and 8 bases from J, the junction contained 5 bases not matched to a gene. For the CDR3, the DNA is TGCGCCAGCAGCCCGAGGACTAGCGGGGGCCATGAGCAGTTCTTC. It encodes CASSPRTSGGHEQFF.

The chain links TRBV7-9 to TRBJ1-1; D is undetermined. Germline CDR1 SEHNR, CDR2 FQNEAQ (reference sequence). V lost 4 bases and J lost 1, with 10 bases in between. The CDR3 spans 14 residues. The chain's CDR3 is CASSSVWGNTEAFF. CDR3 bases: TGTGCCAGCAGCTCCGTGTGGGGGAACACTGAAGCTTTCTTT.

This clonotype was picked up a small number of times. The rearrangement links TRBV6-2 or TRBV6-3 to TRBJ1-6; 9 bases line up with TRBD1. Unmatched junction bases numbered 6, after V lost 2 bases and J lost 10 bases. Germline loops: CDR1 MNHEY, CDR2 SVGEGT. This CDR3 comprises 15 residues. The CDR3 DNA follows: TGTGCCAGCAGTTACCGCGGGACAGGGTCGTCACCCCTCCACTTT. It translates to CASSYRGTGSSPLHF.

This sequence joins TRBV28 and TRBJ1-5; D is possibly TRBD1 (6 bases). V was trimmed by 5 bases and J by 4 bases, leaving 12 bases between them. CDR3 length: 14 amino acids. The germline CDR1 and CDR2 sequences are MDHEN and SYDVKM. The CDR3 DNA follows: TGTGCCAGCAGTCATGGACAGACTAATCAGCCCCAGCATTTT. Translated, it gives CASSHGQTNQPQHF.

A few counts support this clonotype. The chain uses TRBV10-3 and TRBJ2-5; the D gene is possibly TRBD2 (6 bases). Trimming shortened V by 11 bases and J by 5 bases, and 21 bases separated the two germline ends. This CDR3 region has 14 residues. CDR1 is ENHRY, CDR2 SYGVKD, per germline. This CDR3 reads CAAKTSPAVETQYF. CDR3 bases: TGTGCCGCCAAGACTAGTCCTGCCGTGGAGACCCAGTACTTC.

On this clonotype: The CDR3 does not end in the conserved phenylalanine or tryptophan, so this is likely a read error. It is unclear where the CDR3 begins or ends on the DNA, so no DNA is shown, and the CDR3 is as TCRdb lists it. The chain uses TRBV5-5 and TRBJ2-7; no check of the table's D call, TRBD1, against the DNA was made. The CDR3 comprises 14 residues, both ends counted. The germline V gene encodes CDR1 SGHKS and CDR2 YYEKEE (reference sequence). CDR3 region: CASSTGTLSYEQFC.

This clonotype has only a few counts. The chain couples TRBV30 to TRBJ2-3; D uncertain. Deletions cut 8 bases from V and 2 bases from J, with 14 bases between. Germline V gene sequence: CDR1 GTSNPN, CDR2 SVGIG (reference sequence). This CDR3 contains 13 residues. The CDR3 loop is CAGIHSNTDTQYF. The DNA of the CDR3 is TGTGCCGGGATACACTCTAACACAGATACGCAGTATTTT.

This clonotype was counted many times. This chain joins TRBV29-1 and TRBJ2-3, with D perhaps TRBD2 (6 bases). The CDR3 spans 13 residues. Germline values: CDR1 SQVTM, CDR2 ANQGSEA. V lost 3 bases to trimming and J lost 5 bases, with 12 bases between them. CDR3 DNA: TGCAGCGTTGAGGGCCGGAGGGGAGATACGCAGTATTTT. Its protein is CSVEGRRGDTQYF.

The genes are TRBV7-2 and TRBJ2-5; 8 nucleotides line up with TRBD2. Looked up from germline, CDR1 is SGHTA and CDR2 is FQGNSA. The CDR3 loop spans 14 amino acids. The junction had 6 bases not matched to a gene; V was cut back by 1 base and J by 8 bases. CDR3 protein: CASSLVAGGATQYF. The CDR3 DNA sequence: TGTGCCAGCAGCTTAGTGGCCGGGGGGGCTACCCAGTACTTC.

J is TRBJ2-2 and V is TRBV11-2, with a tentative D call TRBD1 (6 bases). The V gene lost 8 bases and the J gene lost 2 bases, with 18 bases spanning the gap. The CDR3 runs 16 residues. Germline CDR1 and CDR2: SGHAT and FQNNGV. CDR3 residues: CASCWHPGHNTGELFF. Written as DNA, the CDR3 is TGTGCCAGCTGCTGGCACCCGGGACACAACACCGGGGAGCTGTTTTTT.

J is TRBJ2-3 and V is TRBV2; D is undetermined. CDR1 is SNHLY, CDR2 FYNNEI, per germline. Between the trimmed V and J ends, which lost 6 bases and 1 base, there was a span of 11 bases. The CDR3 extends over 14 amino acids. CDR3 protein: CASRTRGGTDTQYF. CDR3 DNA sequence: TGTGCCAGCAGGACGCGTGGGGGCACAGATACGCAGTATTTT.

The table lists this clonotype with many counts. V usage is TRBV4-1 and J usage is TRBJ1-2, with D possibly TRBD1 on 6 matching bases. The V gene lost 0 bases and the J gene lost 6 bases, with 11 bases spanning the gap. Germline values: CDR1 MGHRA, CDR2 YSYEKL. The CDR3 is 14 residues long. Here the CDR3 reads CASSQEAQGHGYTF. CDR3 nucleotide sequence: TGCGCCAGCAGCCAAGAAGCTCAGGGGCATGGCTACACCTTC.

V is TRBV7-2 and J is TRBJ2-5; TRBD1 or TRBD2 may be the D gene (5 bases each). The germline CDR1 and CDR2 sequences are SGHTA and FQGNSA. Trimming pared 4 bases from V and 7 bases from J, leaving 10 bases between. The CDR3 is 12 residues long. Written as DNA, the CDR3 is TGTGCCAGCAGCTCTCAGAGGGGGACCCAGTACTTC. It is translated as CASSSQRGTQYF. The entire variable domain, with the rest obtained from reference TRBV7-2 and TRBJ2-5, is as follows: GAGVSQSPSNKVTEKGKDVELRCDPISGHTALYWYRQSLGQGLEFLIYFQGNSAPDKSGLPSDRFSAERTGGSVSTLTIQRTQQEDSAVYLCASSSQRGTQYFGPGTRLLVL.

The table lists this clonotype with a few counts. The rearrangement links TRBV20-1 to TRBJ2-7; D tentatively reads TRBD1 or TRBD2 (5 bases each). Germline CDR1 is DFQATT and CDR2 is SNEGSKA (reference sequence). There are 14 residues in the CDR3. Trimming stripped 0 bases from V and 4 bases from J, with 13 bases between. CDR3 sequence: CSARDPGRQYEQYF. For the CDR3, the DNA is TGCAGTGCTAGAGATCCGGGACGCCAATACGAGCAGTACTTC.

The table lists this clonotype with a few counts. The chain carries TRBV4-1 and TRBJ2-7; 13 bases align to TRBD2. The CDR3 sequence is 17 residues long. The J segment lost 1 base and the V segment lost 1 base, leaving 4 bases of the junction unmatched. Germline V lookup: CDR1 MGHRA, CDR2 YSYEKL. The CDR3 is CASSQALAGGPSYEQYF. CDR3 DNA: TGCGCCAGCAGCCAAGCACTAGCGGGGGGGCCTTCCTACGAGCAGTACTTC.